This T cell receptor beta chain was captured by sequencing in a study of CD8+CD57+ T cells in acquired aplastic anemia. Study-level findings and limits: CD8+ Simpson's diversity showed no significant patient-control difference. Roughly 29 was the count of CD8+ CDR3 sequences that patients shared with controls. CD8+CD57+ cells showed decreased diversity compared with total CD4+ and CD8+ cells in patients.

By flow cytometry, patients selected for sequencing had shown an expansion of CD8+CD57+ cells. Sequencing of CD8+CD57+ effector memory cells was also done for about 15% of the 12 patients. The CDR3 totals 14 residues. The V and J ends lost 2 bases and 5 bases respectively, with 12 bases between them. Germline V gene lookup returns CDR1 MGHDK and CDR2 SYGVNS. Turning to this clonotype: Antigen: not known.

Genomic DNA acted as the template from which TCR beta VDJ combination and CDR3 sequence profiling were carried out. TCRdb re-called the reads through MiXCR, storing one row per CDR3 protein. The sample records roughly 20,000 distinct CDR3 sequences, 40% being singletons. This sequence joins TRBV25-1 and TRBJ1-1; TRBD1 might be the D (5 bases). The sequenced sample was CD8+CD57+ T cells sorted from PBMCs. Subset defined: bead-enriched CD8+CD57+ effector memory T cells from SAA patients. This clonotype was sampled from a human donor with aplastic anemia. The CDR3 sequence is CASSELGTSTEAFF. Written as DNA, the CDR3 is TGTGCCAGCAGTGAACTGGGGACTTCGACTGAAGCTTTCTTT.